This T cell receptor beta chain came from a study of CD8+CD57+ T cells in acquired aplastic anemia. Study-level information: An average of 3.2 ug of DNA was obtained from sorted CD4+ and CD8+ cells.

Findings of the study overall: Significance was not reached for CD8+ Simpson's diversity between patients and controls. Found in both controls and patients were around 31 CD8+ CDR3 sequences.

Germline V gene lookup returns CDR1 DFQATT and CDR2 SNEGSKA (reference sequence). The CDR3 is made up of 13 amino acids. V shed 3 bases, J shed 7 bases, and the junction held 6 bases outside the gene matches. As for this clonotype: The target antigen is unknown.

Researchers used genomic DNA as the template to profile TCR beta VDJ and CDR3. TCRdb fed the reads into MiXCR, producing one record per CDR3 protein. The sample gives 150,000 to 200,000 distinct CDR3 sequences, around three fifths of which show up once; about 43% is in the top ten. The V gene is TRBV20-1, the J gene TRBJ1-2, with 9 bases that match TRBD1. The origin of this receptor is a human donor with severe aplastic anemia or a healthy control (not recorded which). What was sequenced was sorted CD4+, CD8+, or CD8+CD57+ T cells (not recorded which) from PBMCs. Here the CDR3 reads CSARGTGTRGYTF. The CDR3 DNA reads TGCAGTGCTAGGGGGACAGGGACTCGTGGCTACACCTTC.